The clone carrying this TCR beta chain appeared a few times. Its antigen is unidentified. The library came from three nested PCR rounds adapted from ARM-PCR protocols. TCRdb redid the calling of the multiplex PCR reads with MiXCR, one entry per CDR3 protein. The sample contains approximately 110,000 distinct CDR3 sequences, roughly 80% of which appear only once. The template was RNA from unsorted bulk tissue. Newly diagnosed lung cancer patients had thoracic surgery in China, August–November 2014, without prior chemotherapy. These data are taken from a study of tumor and adjacent non-tumor tissue in lung cancer. Across the study: Stage I to III disease affected over nine men and 5 women aged about 30 to 85.

V lost 6 bases and J lost 2, with 9 bases in between. The CDR3 extends over 13 amino acids. Germline V gene lookup returns CDR1 MRHNA and CDR2 SNTAGT. Study-level points and caveats: Normal lung showed higher cumulative top 100 clone frequency than tumor. Compared with tumor, normal lung showed significantly lower TCR diversity.

Sequenced input: lung tumor tissue. The V gene is TRBV6-4, the J gene TRBJ2-3, with TRBD1 as a possible D gene (5 bases). The TCR sequence derives from a woman aged 55 to 70 with non-small cell lung cancer. This CDR3 reads CASSDSPTDTQYF. In DNA, the CDR3 is TGTGCCAGCAGCGACAGCCCCACAGATACGCAGTATTTT.